The sequence of this TCR beta chain was determined in a study of Tregs in tolerant kidney transplant recipients. Study-level points and caveats: Changing PCR primers prevented nucleotide comparison between some patients' samples. No direct test of biological reproducibility was done here.

Some clones are missing from TCRdb's copy, which holds only in-frame ones; the method was immunoSEQ multiplex PCR. Among under 90,000 clones listed, 91% were seen once. Related graft donors supplied nonmyeloablative bone marrow transplants, and mixed chimerism was transient. CD4+CD25+CD127- Tregs, CD4+CD25- non-Tregs, CD4 and CD8 cells were sorted. CDR1 SGHDN and CDR2 FVKESK come from the germline V gene. CDR3 size: 17 residues. The V and J ends lost 4 bases and 0 bases respectively, with 13 bases between them. Note on this clone: Its cognate antigen is unknown. Other DNA sequences in this specimen translate into the identical CDR3.

The sequencing here drew on CD4+ T cells from blood (PBMCs), taken 24 months after the transplant. The rearrangement links TRBV14 to TRBJ1-6; D uncertain. The TCR was taken from a human patient who received a combined kidney and bone marrow transplant. The T cells may come from the graft donor. The chain's CDR3 is CASSLTRENSYNSPLHF. For the CDR3, the DNA is TGTGCCAGCAGCCTCACCCGGGAGAACTCCTATAATTCACCCCTCCACTTT.